A selection of T cell receptor beta chains follows, all from one sample in a study of T cells in Graves' hyperthyroidism and ophthalmopathy. MiXCR, applied by TCRdb to the multiplex PCR reads, yields one record per CDR3 protein. The repertoire includes roughly 500,000 distinct CDR3 sequences, about 45% of them detected once, and about two fifths sits in the top ten. Sequencing was done on a sample of peripheral blood or thyroid tissue (not recorded which). The receptor set was obtained from an adult woman with Graves' disease, either hyperthyroidism or ophthalmopathy (not recorded which). Both conserved end residues are part of each CDR3. The order of the fields is D gene, V gene, J gene, CDR3 length, clone size, CDR3 protein, CDR3 DNA. A D gene is named only where the DNA matches it firmly. Not every row has a clone size; where given, it reads once, few, many or a size class.

NA	TRBV27	TRBJ2-7	12	few	CASADRFYEQYF	TGTGCCAGCGCCGACCGATTTTACGAGCAGTACTTC
NA	TRBV20-1	TRBJ2-7	13	many	CSASEAGGLEQYF	TGCAGTGCTAGCGAGGCAGGGGGACTCGAGCAGTACTTC
NA	TRBV15	TRBJ1-5	14	NA	CATSRRIGNQPQHF	TGTGCCACCAGTCGGAGAATAGGCAATCAGCCCCAGCATTTT
NA	TRBV7-9	TRBJ1-2	11	few	CASSFQDGYTF	TGTGCCAGCAGCTTCCAGGATGGCTACACCTTC
NA	TRBV24-1	TRBJ2-7	15	NA	CATSEVGGGSYEQYF	TGTGCCACCAGTGAGGTCGGGGGAGGCTCCTACGAGCAGTACTTC
TRBD1	TRBV7-7	TRBJ2-7	15	NA	CASSQVGTGEHEQYF	TGTGCCAGCAGCCAAGTTGGGACAGGGGAACACGAGCAGTACTTC
NA	TRBV7-9	TRBJ1-6	14	many	CASSLAGGNSPLHF	TGTGCCAGCAGCTTAGCAGGGGGGAATTCACCCCTCCACTTT
NA	TRBV6-9	TRBJ2-7	14	NA	CASSLFAIPYEQYF	TGTGCCAGCAGTTTATTTGCCATCCCCTACGAGCAGTACTTC
TRBD1	TRBV7-9	TRBJ1-4	12	NA	CASSLGTGALFF	TGTGCCAGCAGCTTAGGGACAGGGGCGCTGTTTTTT
NA	TRBV7-8	TRBJ1-1	14	NA	CASSLSGVSTEAFF	TGTGCCAGCAGCTTGTCAGGGGTGAGCACTGAAGCTTTCTTT
TRBD1	TRBV2	TRBJ2-7	15	many	CASSASTGVGYEQYF	TGTGCCAGCAGCGCCTCGACAGGGGTAGGTTACGAGCAGTACTTC
TRBD2	TRBV29-1	TRBJ2-7	15	many	CSVGGPGTSPYEQYF	TGCAGCGTTGGGGGGCCGGGGACTAGCCCCTACGAGCAGTACTTC
TRBD1	TRBV6-2/TRBV6-3	TRBJ1-2	13	many	CASSPDRDIGYTF	TGTGCCAGCAGTCCAGACAGGGACATCGGCTACACCTTC
NA	TRBV10-1	TRBJ2-1	15	NA	CASSEGGILSNEQFF	TGCGCCAGCAGTGAGGGGGGTATCCTCTCCAATGAGCAGTTCTTC
TRBD1	TRBV19	TRBJ1-5	16	few	CASRGTGGHSNQPQHF	TGTGCCAGTAGGGGGACAGGGGGGCATAGCAATCAGCCCCAGCATTTT
NA	TRBV10-1	TRBJ2-2	13	NA	CASRDRPTGELFF	TGCGCCAGCAGGGACAGACCCACCGGGGAGCTGTTTTTT
TRBD1	TRBV20-1	TRBJ1-5	14	NA	CSANSGTGHQPQHF	TGCAGTGCTAACTCCGGGACAGGGCACCAGCCCCAGCATTTT
NA	TRBV2	TRBJ2-3	11	few	CASRLQLTQYF	TGTGCCAGCAGACTCCAATTAACGCAGTATTTT
TRBD1	TRBV10-1	TRBJ2-5	14	few	CASSGGTGQETQYF	TGCGCCAGCAGTGGCGGGACAGGCCAAGAGACCCAGTACTTC
TRBD1	TRBV28	TRBJ1-3	15	NA	CASKIQGEGGNTIYF	TGTGCCAGCAAAATCCAGGGGGAGGGAGGAAACACCATATATTTT
TRBD1	TRBV10-3	TRBJ1-2	16	NA	CAISDGFDRGGYGYTF	TGTGCCATCAGTGACGGTTTCGACAGGGGGGGCTATGGCTACACCTTC
NA	TRBV7-8	TRBJ1-1	14	NA	CASSLQDSGPPAFF	TGTGCCAGCAGCTTACAAGACAGTGGCCCGCCGGCTTTCTTT
NA	TRBV7-6	TRBJ2-5	14	NA	CASSLAGGIETQYF	TGTGCCAGCAGCTTAGCGGGCGGAATAGAGACCCAGTACTTC
TRBD2	TRBV24-1	TRBJ2-1	15	few	CATSAGTTFYNEQFF	TGTGCCACCAGCGCAGGGACTACCTTCTACAATGAGCAGTTCTTC
TRBD1	TRBV10-3	TRBJ1-2	13	NA	CAISEQGAGGYTF	TGTGCCATCAGTGAACAGGGGGCCGGTGGCTACACCTTC
NA	TRBV20-1	TRBJ1-1	11	NA	CSADRLEGAFF	TGCAGTGCCGACAGACTGGAAGGAGCTTTCTTT